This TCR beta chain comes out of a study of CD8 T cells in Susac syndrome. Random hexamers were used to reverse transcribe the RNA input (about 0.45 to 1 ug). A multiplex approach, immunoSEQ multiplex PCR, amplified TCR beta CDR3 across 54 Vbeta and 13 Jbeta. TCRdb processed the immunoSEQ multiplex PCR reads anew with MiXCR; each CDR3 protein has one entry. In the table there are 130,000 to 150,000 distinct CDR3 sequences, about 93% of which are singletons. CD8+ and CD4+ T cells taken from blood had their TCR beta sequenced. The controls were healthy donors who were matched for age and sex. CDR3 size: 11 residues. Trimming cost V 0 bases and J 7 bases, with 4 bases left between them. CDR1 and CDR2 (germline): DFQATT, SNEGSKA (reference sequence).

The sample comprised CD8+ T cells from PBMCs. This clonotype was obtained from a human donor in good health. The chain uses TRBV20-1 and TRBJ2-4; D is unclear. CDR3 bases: TGCAGTGCTAGAGATCCCAACATTCAGTACTTC. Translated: CSARDPNIQYF.